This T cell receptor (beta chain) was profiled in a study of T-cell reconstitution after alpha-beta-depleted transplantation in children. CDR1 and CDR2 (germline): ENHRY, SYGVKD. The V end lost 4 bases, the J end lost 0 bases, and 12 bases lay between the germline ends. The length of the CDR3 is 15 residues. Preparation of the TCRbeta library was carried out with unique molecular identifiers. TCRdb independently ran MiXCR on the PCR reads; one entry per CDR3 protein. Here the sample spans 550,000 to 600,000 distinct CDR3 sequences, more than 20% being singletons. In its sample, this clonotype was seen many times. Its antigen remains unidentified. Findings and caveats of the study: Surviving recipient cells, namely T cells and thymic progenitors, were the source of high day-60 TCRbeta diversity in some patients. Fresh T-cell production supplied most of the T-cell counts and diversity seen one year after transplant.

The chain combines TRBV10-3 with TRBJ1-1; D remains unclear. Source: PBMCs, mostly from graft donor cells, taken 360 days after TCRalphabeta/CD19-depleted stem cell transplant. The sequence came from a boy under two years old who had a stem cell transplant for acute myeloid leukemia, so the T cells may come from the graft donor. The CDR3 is CAISGTAVMNTEAFF. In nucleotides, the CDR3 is TGTGCCATCAGTGGGACGGCGGTTATGAACACTGAAGCTTTCTTT.